This T cell receptor beta chain was profiled in a study of identifying expanded T cells in peripheral blood. Study-wide results and limits: Across healthy donors, higher total template counts meant significantly greater roughly 2-week count variance.

For this clone: Its target is unknown.

Clones were sequenced by immunoSEQ multiplex PCR, and TCRdb holds only the in-frame ones, with some missing. The sample contains 70,000 to 95,000 clones, roughly 90% of which appear only once. The TCR sequence derives from a person aged 18-69 years in good health. Sequenced material: blood.

The CDR3 coding sequence is TGTGCCAGCAGTTACTCCGGGACGAGTGCTTTCTTT. Translating gives CASSYSGTSAFF. The chain is built from TRBV6-5 and TRBJ1-1; D might be TRBD1 (5 bases). Germline V gives CDR1 MNHEY, CDR2 SVGAGI. The germline V and J ends were trimmed by 0 bases and 11 bases, with 10 bases remaining between them. CDR3 length equals 12 residues.